Listed below are T cell receptor beta chains from one sample, sequenced in a study of blood T cell repertoires in COVID-19. Method: immunoSEQ multiplex PCR; TCRdb's copy keeps in-frame clones and lacks some. Of 65,000 to 95,000 clones in the sample, 80% were seen once. Sequenced material: peripheral blood. Every receptor here comes from a middle-aged woman with active or convalescent COVID-19. Both conserved end residues are part of each CDR3. The D gene is left open where the match is weak. Not all rows give a size; the values are once, few, many and, for expanded clones, a class.

size | D | J | V | DNA | CDR3
. | . | TRBJ1-1 | TRBV6-2/TRBV6-3 | TGTGCCAGCAGTCGGGGAAACACTGAAGCTTTCTTT | CASSRGNTEAFF
. | . | TRBJ1-1 | TRBV2 | TGTGCCAGCAGTAGCCAAATAGGGGACTGGAACACTGAAGCTTTCTTT | CASSSQIGDWNTEAFF
. | TRBD2 | TRBJ2-3 | TRBV13 | TGTGCCAGTGATACTAGCGGGAGTCCCACAGATACGCAGTATTTT | CASDTSGSPTDTQYF
. | TRBD2 | TRBJ2-7 | TRBV28 | TGTGCCAGCAGGGACAGCGGGAGGGTTTCTTACGAGCAGTACTTC | CASRDSGRVSYEQYF
. | TRBD1 | TRBJ1-6 | TRBV7-8 | TGTGCCAGCAGCTGGGGACAGGGGAGGATATCACCCCTCCACTTT | CASSWGQGRISPLHF
. | TRBD1 | TRBJ1-2 | TRBV29-1 | TGCAGCGTTACCACTGACAGGGTACGGGGCTACACCTTC | CSVTTDRVRGYTF
. | . | TRBJ1-3 | TRBV4-3 | TGCGCCAGCAGCCAAGATACAGGGTCTGGAAACACCATATATTTT | CASSQDTGSGNTIYF
. | . | TRBJ1-6 | TRBV10-3 | TGTGCCATCAGTCGACAAAGTAAGAATTCACCCCTCCACTTT | CAISRQSKNSPLHF
. | TRBD2 | TRBJ2-5 | TRBV5-8 | TGTGCCAGCAGCTTGCCCCTTATGACCCATCTACGGGGGGAACAAGAGACCCAGTACTTC | CASSLPLMTHLRGEQETQYF
. | TRBD1 | TRBJ2-3 | TRBV30 | TGTGCCTGGATGCCCCGGGACAGGGGGCGAGATACGCAGTATTTT | CAWMPRDRGRDTQYF
. | TRBD2 | TRBJ2-2 | TRBV18 | TGTGCCAGCTCACCACGGACTAGCGGATACACCGGGGAGCTGTTTTTT | CASSPRTSGYTGELFF
. | . | TRBJ1-4 | TRBV5-1 | TGCGCCAGCAGCCCGGGGACTGCAACTAATGAAAAACTGTTTTTT | CASSPGTATNEKLFF
. | . | TRBJ1-2 | TRBV28 | TGTGCCAGCAGTTTAAACCCCTCCGGGGACTATGGCTACACCTTC | CASSLNPSGDYGYTF
. | TRBD1 | TRBJ1-1 | TRBV7-2 | TGTGCCAGCAGCGAACGACAGGGGGCGGGCACTGAAGCTTTCTTT | CASSERQGAGTEAFF
. | TRBD2 | TRBJ2-1 | TRBV11-3 | TGTGCCAGCAGCCCCGGGGACTACCGGGGATACAATGAGCAGTTCTTC | CASSPGDYRGYNEQFF
. | . | TRBJ2-5 | TRBV6-4 | TGTGCCAGCCCGTCCAGGGGGGTTGGAGAGACCCAGTACTTC | CASPSRGVGETQYF
. | . | TRBJ1-5 | TRBV12-3/TRBV12-4 | TGTGCCAGCAGTTTTCAGATTCAGCCCCAGCATTTT | CASSFQIQPQHF
. | TRBD1 | TRBJ2-7 | TRBV5-4 | TGTGCCAGCAGCTCCACCGGGACAGGGTCCTACGAGCAGTACTTC | CASSSTGTGSYEQYF
. | TRBD1 | TRBJ1-5 | TRBV5-5 | TGTGCCAGCAGCTTGTGGACAGGTAGCAATCAGCCCCAGCATTTT | CASSLWTGSNQPQHF
. | TRBD1 | TRBJ2-5 | TRBV27 | TGTGCCAGCAGTATATCCCTAACAGGGGCCCAGTACTTC | CASSISLTGAQYF
. | . | TRBJ1-5 | TRBV7-8 | TGTGCCAGCAGCTTATTTCCGACAGTTAGCAATCAGCCCCAGCATTTT | CASSLFPTVSNQPQHF
. | TRBD1 | TRBJ1-4 | TRBV4-3 | TGCGCCAGCAGCCAAGACGGACAGGCGGCGGGTGAAAAACTGTTTTTT | CASSQDGQAAGEKLFF
. | . | TRBJ1-6 | TRBV30 | TGTGCCTGGATGACTGGGTTTAACTCCTATAATTCACCCCTCCACTTT | CAWMTGFNSYNSPLHF
. | TRBD2 | TRBJ2-1 | TRBV19 | TGTGCCAGTAGTAGGACTAGCGGGGGGGCAGAGTACAATGAGCAGTTCTTC | CASSRTSGGAEYNEQFF
. | . | TRBJ2-7 | TRBV9 | TGTGCCAGCAGCGGACAGGCTGGGTCCTACGAGCAGTACTTC | CASSGQAGSYEQYF
once | . | TRBJ2-1 | TRBV3-1/TRBV3-2 | TGTGCCAGCAGCCAAGGTGGCAGGGAGCAGTTCTTC | CASSQGGREQFF
. | TRBD1 | TRBJ1-4 | TRBV18 | TGTGCCAGCTCCCAACGACAGGGTGATGAAAAACTGTTTTTT | CASSQRQGDEKLFF
. | . | TRBJ1-2 | TRBV18 | TGTGCCAGCTCACCCTCAGGGGACTATGGCTACACCTTC | CASSPSGDYGYTF
. | . | TRBJ2-1 | TRBV7-2 | TGTGCCAGTCGAGAGGGGGTTGAGCAGTTCTTC | CASREGVEQFF
. | . | TRBJ1-1 | TRBV4-2 | TGTGCCAGCAGCCAAGTAATCTCAGGGTGGAACACTGAAGCTTTCTTT | CASSQVISGWNTEAFF
few | TRBD2 | TRBJ2-5 | TRBV6-2/TRBV6-3 | TGTGCCAGCAGTTACCCATCGGGACTAGCGGGCTTCCTGTACCAAGAGACCCAGTACTTC | CASSYPSGLAGFLYQETQYF
. | . | TRBJ2-7 | TRBV10-1 | TGCGCCAGCAGTGAGAACACAGAGTACGAGCAGTACTTC | CASSENTEYEQYF
. | . | TRBJ2-5 | TRBV28 | TGTGCCAGCAGTTCAGGAGGGGAGATAGAGACCCAGTACTTC | CASSSGGEIETQYF
few | TRBD2 | TRBJ2-7 | TRBV12-3/TRBV12-4 | TGTGCCAGCACGGCGGGGGCCTACGAGCAGTACTTC | CASTAGAYEQYF
. | . | TRBJ2-1 | TRBV7-9 | TGTGCCAGCAGCTCCTGGATCGGGACTGGGGCAATGATGCAGTTCTTC | CASSSWIGTGAMMQFF
. | . | TRBJ2-1 | TRBV28 | TGTGCCAGCAGTTTGCCGGGACTGGTAGCCTACAATGAGCAGTTCTTC | CASSLPGLVAYNEQFF
. | TRBD1 | TRBJ1-4 | TRBV29-1 | TGCAGTCATTTAGGGACAGGTGATGAAAAACTGTTTTTT | CSHLGTGDEKLFF
. | . | TRBJ2-7 | TRBV4-2 | TGTGCCAGCAGTCTTCACCGGGACACCAACTCCTACGAGCAGTACTTC | CASSLHRDTNSYEQYF
. | . | TRBJ2-2 | TRBV4-3 | TGCGCCAGCAGCCACCTGTGGCCCGCGGGGTGGGGGGAGCTGTTTTTT | CASSHLWPAGWGELFF
. | TRBD2 | TRBJ2-2 | TRBV6-2/TRBV6-3 | TGTGCCAGCAGTCCGGGAGGCCACACCGGGGAGCTGTTTTTT | CASSPGGHTGELFF
. | TRBD2 | TRBJ2-7 | TRBV20-1 | TGCAGTGCTAGTGCTAGCGGGAGCGCTAGCGACGAGCAGTACTTC | CSASASGSASDEQYF
. | TRBD1 | TRBJ1-2 | TRBV6-1 | TGTGCCAGCAGTGAAAGGCGGACAGGGGTTGGCTACACCTTC | CASSERRTGVGYTF
. | . | TRBJ1-1 | TRBV6-2/TRBV6-3 | TGTGCCAGCAGTTACCCGGAGATGAACACTGAAGCTTTCTTT | CASSYPEMNTEAFF
once | TRBD2 | TRBJ2-7 | TRBV11-3 | TGTGCCAGCAGCTTAACCGGGACTAGCGTGGCCTACGAGCAGTACTTC | CASSLTGTSVAYEQYF